This T cell receptor (beta chain) is drawn from a study of T cell changes during pregnancy in multiple sclerosis. Clones were read by immunoSEQ multiplex PCR, and TCRdb kept only the in-frame ones, dropping some. The repertoire has approximately 44,000 clones, 75% to 95% of them found once; the top ten carry about 0.51%. Sequences were derived from CD4+ T cells from peripheral blood mononuclear cells, sampled in the second trimester of pregnancy. The sequence was obtained from a female donor in good health, enrolled as a control in a pregnancy study.

CDR3 sequence: CASSPNRGGEETQYF. CDR3 nucleotides: TGTGCCAGCTCACCTAACAGGGGAGGAGAAGAGACCCAGTACTTC. V and J are TRBV18 and TRBJ2-5; perhaps TRBD1 as D (7 bases). There are 15 residues in the CDR3. The germline CDR1 and CDR2 sequences are KGHSH and LQKENI. Trimming pared 3 bases from V and 3 bases from J, leaving 14 bases between.